These T cell receptor beta chains were read from a single sample in a study of chemoradiotherapy in HPV16-positive cancers. The assay was immunoSEQ multiplex PCR, and TCRdb's table has in-frame clones only and misses some. The repertoire holds about 67,000 clones, about nine tenths seen once, with just over 4% in the top ten. The sample consisted of blood, taken from a patient who underwent chemoradiotherapy. All receptors derive from a human donor with HPV-associated anogenital cancer. CDR3s include the opening cysteine and the closing phenylalanine or tryptophan. Fields, in order: J gene, V gene, D gene, clone size, CDR3 protein, CDR3 DNA. The D gene is left open where the match is weak. The size of a clone is reported for some rows only, either as once, few or many, or as a class for expanded clones.

>TRBJ2-3|TRBV15|TRBD2|-
CATSRVAGEPTDTQYF
TGTGCCACCAGCAGAGTAGCGGGAGAACCAACAGATACGCAGTATTTT
>TRBJ2-1|TRBV10-1|-|-
CASSEEGNTNEQFF
TGCGCCAGCAGTGAGGAGGGGAATACGAATGAGCAGTTCTTC
>TRBJ1-5|TRBV6-5|TRBD1|-
CASSPGQLNQPQHF
TGTGCCAGCAGTCCGGGACAGTTGAATCAGCCCCAGCATTTT
>TRBJ2-3|TRBV9|TRBD2|-
CASSVTLSLAGAVDTQYF
TGTGCCAGCAGCGTAACGTTGTCACTAGCGGGAGCGGTAGATACGCAGTATTTT
>TRBJ1-5|TRBV4-1|-|-
CASSQDLGYNQPQHF
TGCGCCAGCAGCCAAGATTTGGGTTACAATCAGCCCCAGCATTTT
>TRBJ2-3|TRBV30|-|-
CAWSEQSTDTQYF
TGTGCCTGGAGTGAGCAGAGCACAGATACGCAGTATTTT
>TRBJ1-5|TRBV7-9|-|-
CASSLGVGQPQHF
TGTGCCAGCAGCTTAGGCGTCGGGCAGCCCCAGCATTTT
>TRBJ1-5|TRBV6-6|-|-
CASSPWDNNQPQHF
TGTGCCAGCAGTCCGTGGGACAACAATCAGCCCCAGCATTTT
>TRBJ1-1|TRBV29-1|-|-
CSVEGLRGDTEAFF
TGCAGCGTTGAAGGCCTCAGGGGAGACACTGAAGCTTTCTTT
>TRBJ1-2|TRBV7-2|-|-
CASSPRIAYGYTF
TGTGCCAGCAGCCCACGGATTGCCTATGGCTACACCTTC
>TRBJ1-4|TRBV28|TRBD1|-
CASSLFTGTGHLTTNEKLFF
TGTGCCAGCAGTTTATTCACCGGGACAGGACATCTTACAACTAATGAAAAACTGTTTTTT
>TRBJ2-3|TRBV5-8|-|-
CASSRSRVGGTDTQYF
TGTGCCAGCAGCCGGTCGAGGGTGGGGGGCACAGATACGCAGTATTTT
>TRBJ1-2|TRBV6-1|TRBD1|-
CASPDRGARGYTF
TGTGCCAGTCCCGACAGGGGTGCTCGAGGCTACACCTTC
>TRBJ1-2|TRBV10-2|TRBD1|-
CASSETGVPYGYTF
TGCGCCAGCAGTGAAACAGGGGTGCCCTATGGCTACACCTTC
>TRBJ1-2|TRBV28|-|-
CASSFPGTALNGYTF
TGTGCCAGCAGTTTCCCTGGGACGGCCCTTAATGGCTACACCTTC
>TRBJ1-5|TRBV12-2|-|-
CASRPRPNRGHQPQHF
TGTGCAAGTCGCCCCCGGCCGAACAGGGGACATCAGCCCCAGCATTTT
>TRBJ2-3|TRBV10-2|-|-
CATTFADTQYF
TGCGCCACCACGTTCGCAGATACGCAGTATTTT
>TRBJ2-1|TRBV6-5|TRBD2|-
CATRGAGVANEQFF
TGTGCCACCCGAGGAGCGGGAGTTGCCAATGAGCAGTTCTTC
>TRBJ1-2|TRBV27|-|-
CASSLTVAGGYTF
TGTGCCAGCAGCCTGACAGTTGCGGGCGGCTACACCTTC
>TRBJ1-2|TRBV23-1|-|-
CASSSGGGIDYGYTF
TGCGCCAGCAGCTCCGGGGGAGGGATCGACTATGGCTACACCTTC
>TRBJ1-1|TRBV10-2|TRBD1|-
CASSGQGISGTEAFF
TGCGCCAGCAGCGGACAGGGAATATCGGGCACTGAAGCTTTCTTT
>TRBJ2-2|TRBV4-1|-|-
CASSSTATGELFF
TGCGCCAGCAGCTCGACAGCCACCGGGGAGCTGTTTTTT
>TRBJ2-7|TRBV10-3|-|-
CAISGGRDGGEQYF
TGTGCCATCAGTGGCGGCAGGGATGGCGGCGAGCAGTACTTC
>TRBJ2-1|TRBV27|TRBD2|-
CASWGSGSYEQFF
TGTGCCAGCTGGGGCAGCGGGAGCTATGAGCAGTTCTTC
>TRBJ2-7|TRBV10-3|TRBD2|-
CAISATSGGPSYEQYF
TGTGCCATCAGTGCGACTAGCGGGGGCCCCTCCTACGAGCAGTACTTC
>TRBJ1-1|TRBV5-1|-|-
CASSSTTATASEAFF
TGCGCCAGCAGCTCGACGACAGCGACCGCATCTGAAGCTTTCTTT
>TRBJ2-7|TRBV28|-|-
CASRKDRDEQYF
TGTGCCAGCAGGAAAGACCGGGACGAGCAGTACTTC
>TRBJ2-3|TRBV5-4|-|-
CASSLALLTHTQYF
TGTGCCAGCAGCTTGGCCTTGCTAACACATACGCAGTATTTT
>TRBJ2-5|TRBV19|TRBD2|-
CASSPRLAGIRETQYF
TGTGCCAGTAGTCCCCGACTAGCGGGAATTAGGGAGACCCAGTACTTC
>TRBJ2-1|TRBV7-9|-|-
CASSLDGNYNEQFF
TGTGCCAGCAGCTTAGATGGGAACTACAATGAGCAGTTCTTC
>TRBJ2-2|TRBV28|-|-
CASSLFSLNTGELFF
TGTGCCAGCAGTTTGTTTAGTTTGAACACCGGGGAGCTGTTTTTT
>TRBJ1-1|TRBV9|TRBD1|-
CASSAEQGATEAFF
TGTGCCAGCAGCGCCGAACAGGGGGCAACTGAAGCTTTCTTT
>TRBJ1-5|TRBV9|-|-
CASSVDGEDQPQHF
TGTGCCAGCAGCGTAGACGGGGAGGATCAGCCCCAGCATTTT
>TRBJ2-5|TRBV11-2|TRBD2|once
CASSLAGGKVAQYF
TGTGCCAGCAGCTTAGCGGGGGGGAAGGTGGCCCAGTACTTC
>TRBJ2-5|TRBV7-9|TRBD1|-
CASSQGQGEETQYF
TGTGCCAGCAGCCAGGGACAGGGGGAAGAGACCCAGTACTTC
>TRBJ1-1|TRBV19|TRBD1|few
CASSRGMTGGKATEAFF
TGTGCCAGTAGTAGAGGGATGACAGGGGGTAAGGCCACTGAAGCTTTCTTT
>TRBJ1-1|TRBV30|-|few
CAPRDGKTEAFF
TGTGCCCCCCGGGACGGGAAAACTGAAGCTTTCTTT
>TRBJ1-2|TRBV19|TRBD1|-
CASSRDRGRGLNYGYTF
TGTGCCAGTAGCCGAGACAGGGGACGAGGGCTTAACTATGGCTACACCTTC
>TRBJ1-4|TRBV27|TRBD1|-
CASTPGTGEKLFF
TGTGCCAGCACCCCGGGGACAGGTGAAAAACTGTTTTTT
>TRBJ2-7|TRBV29-1|TRBD1|-
CSVGQGGIYEQYF
TGCAGCGTGGGACAGGGGGGCATCTACGAGCAGTACTTC
>TRBJ1-1|TRBV19|-|-
CASSRLINTEAFF
TGTGCCAGTAGTCGACTCATTAACACTGAAGCTTTCTTT
>TRBJ2-3|TRBV2|TRBD2|-
CASRVPSGPSTDTQYF
TGTGCCAGCAGGGTCCCTAGCGGACCTAGCACAGATACGCAGTATTTT
>TRBJ1-1|TRBV29-1|-|few
CSVDGYTEAFF
TGCAGCGTTGACGGATACACTGAAGCTTTCTTT
>TRBJ2-7|TRBV25-1|-|-
CASSGRGSVYEQYF
TGTGCCAGCAGTGGACGGGGGTCTGTGTACGAGCAGTACTTC
>TRBJ2-7|TRBV7-8|-|-
CASSLVGLGRPYEQYF
TGTGCCAGCAGCTTAGTCGGTCTTGGCAGGCCCTACGAGCAGTACTTC
>TRBJ1-5|TRBV2|-|-
CASSEINSNQPQHF
TGTGCCAGCAGTGAAATTAACAGCAATCAGCCCCAGCATTTT
>TRBJ2-7|TRBV12-2|-|few
CASRLVEGFEQYF
TGTGCAAGTCGCTTAGTCGAAGGTTTCGAGCAGTACTTC
>TRBJ2-7|TRBV10-3|-|-
CAISATNRDYEQYF
TGTGCCATCAGTGCCACTAACAGGGACTACGAGCAGTACTTC
>TRBJ1-1|TRBV27|-|-
CASSLSGMNTEAFF
TGTGCCAGCAGTCTATCGGGGATGAACACTGAAGCTTTCTTT
>TRBJ1-2|TRBV7-2|-|-
CASSFQYGYTF
TGTGCCAGCAGCTTCCAATATGGCTACACCTTC
>TRBJ1-1|TRBV19|TRBD1|once
CASSITGVDTEAFF
TGTGCCAGTAGTATAACAGGGGTCGACACTGAAGCTTTCTTT
>TRBJ1-2|TRBV7-3|-|-
CASSLNPRSSYTF
TGTGCCAGCAGCTTAAACCCTCGCTCGAGCTACACCTTC
>TRBJ1-5|TRBV11-2|-|-
CASSSWPRTEDSNQPQHF
TGTGCCAGCAGCTCATGGCCTCGAACGGAGGATAGCAATCAGCCCCAGCATTTT